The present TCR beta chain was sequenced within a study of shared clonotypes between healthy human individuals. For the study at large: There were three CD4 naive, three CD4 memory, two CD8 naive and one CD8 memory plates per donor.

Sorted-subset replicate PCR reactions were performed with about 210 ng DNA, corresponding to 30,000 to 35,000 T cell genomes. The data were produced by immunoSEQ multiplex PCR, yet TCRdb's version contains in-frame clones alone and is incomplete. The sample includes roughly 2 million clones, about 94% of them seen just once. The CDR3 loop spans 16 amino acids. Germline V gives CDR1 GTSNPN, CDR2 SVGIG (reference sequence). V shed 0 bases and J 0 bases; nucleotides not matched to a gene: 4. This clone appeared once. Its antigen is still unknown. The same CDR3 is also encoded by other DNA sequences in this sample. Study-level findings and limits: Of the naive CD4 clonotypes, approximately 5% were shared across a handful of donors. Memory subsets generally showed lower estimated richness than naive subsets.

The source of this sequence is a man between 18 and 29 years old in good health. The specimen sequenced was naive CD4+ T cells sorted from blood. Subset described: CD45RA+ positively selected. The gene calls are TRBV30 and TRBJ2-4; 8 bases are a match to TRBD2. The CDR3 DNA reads TGTGCCTGGAGTGTCGGGGGGGGTGTAGCCAAAAACATTCAGTACTTC. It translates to CAWSVGGGVAKNIQYF.